This T cell receptor beta chain was found in a study of blood T cell repertoires in COVID-19 (TCRdb year 2020). Describing the broader study: Samples covering the acute and convalescent phases of COVID-19 were provided by collaborators in the United States, Italy and Spain. The material from the prospective study consisted of cDNA or gDNA derived from T cells, B-cell-depleted T cells, or PBMCs. Subjects who had been exposed to COVID-19, were actively infected with it, or had recovered from it provided the deeply sampled blood TCRbeta repertoires that made up the dataset. The repertoires were made available in a free public database intended to serve as a resource for research on the immune response to SARS-CoV-2. The samples were drawn from two sources: the first 160 participants of the ongoing ImmuneRACE study, and about 1,300 subjects contributed by 6 global collaborators. Nearly every sample came with metadata listing a de-identified subject ID, COVID-19 status, age in years and sex. Where available, HLA class I and class II types were taken from metadata supplied by the sample provider and were not determined by assay-based typing.

What the work shows at the level of the full study, not this receptor alone: The amount of clinical and demographic metadata varied by source and participant and was provided uncurated.

From the cysteine up to the phenylalanine, the CDR3 has a length of 13 residues. Of the read, only the CDR3 DNA is kept; its 39 bases are in frame from base 1. A distance of 12 bases separates the germline ends of V and J, which lose 6 bases and 4 bases respectively. Based on the germline V gene, the CDR1 and CDR2 sequences are SQVTM and ANQGSEA. Details on this clone: Its antigen remains undetermined. One base away there is no much larger clone; base qualities are not given.

The collaborating institutions used their own protocols to collect whole blood in K2EDTA tubes. Collaborator samples were shipped for TCRbeta analysis as frozen whole blood, isolated PBMCs, or DNA extracted from either sample type. TCRbeta CDR3 regions were amplified from genomic DNA by means of the immunoSEQ Assay, a bias-controlled multiplex PCR. Per the authors' processing: The number of nucleated cells in each sample was estimated by amplification of reference gene primers within the assay. To quantify the absolute abundance of each unique TCRbeta CDR3 rearrangement, sequence reads were collapsed and filtered. Productive Simpson clonality was computed per sample as the square root of Simpson's diversity index over productive rearrangements. The source is immuneACCESS, and TCRdb retained only in-frame sequences with V and J called. Part of the clones is not carried over; for the studies checked, unresolved V genes explain less than half of this, and the remainder is unexplained. That table is the source of V, J and clone size, and D and trimming were worked out from the DNA. Here the sample has 150,000 to 200,000 clones; 86% occur a single time. Of the sample, about 9.7% falls within the top ten clones.

Here the chain combines TRBV29-1 and TRBJ2-2; the D region possibly corresponds to TRBD1 (6 bases align). This TCR was recovered from a man aged 50-59 years with active or convalescent COVID-19. Material: peripheral blood. The DNA sequence follows: TGCAGCGTCCAGACAGGCGTCACCGGGGAGCTGTTTTTT. Its protein reads: CSVQTGVTGELFF.